Listed below are T cell receptor beta chains from one sample, sequenced in a study of blood T cell repertoires in COVID-19. Assay used: immunoSEQ multiplex PCR; TCRdb lists only in-frame clones, some missing. The data contain some 320,000 clones, more than 90% of them singletons. Sequencing was done on a sample of PBMCs or T cells enriched from blood (not recorded which). The receptors derive from a man between 60 and 75 years old who had recovered from COVID-19. Both conserved end residues are trimmed from each CDR3. The order of the fields is clone size, D gene, CDR3 length, J gene, V gene, CDR3 protein. The D gene is left open where the match is weak. Some rows have no size entry. The others give once, few or many, or a class for an expanded clone.

clone_size: -
d_call: -
cdr3_length: 15
j_call: TRBJ2-3
v_call: TRBV5-1
cdr3_aa: ASSLGKQGPSTDTQY

clone_size: -
d_call: TRBD1
cdr3_length: 12
j_call: TRBJ1-4
v_call: TRBV18
cdr3_aa: ASSLRQGSEKLF

clone_size: -
d_call: TRBD2
cdr3_length: 13
j_call: TRBJ2-7
v_call: TRBV30
cdr3_aa: AWSWMGTSGDEQY

clone_size: -
d_call: TRBD2
cdr3_length: 12
j_call: TRBJ2-1
v_call: TRBV6-5
cdr3_aa: ASSPGTSGYEQF

clone_size: -
d_call: TRBD1
cdr3_length: 14
j_call: TRBJ1-1
v_call: TRBV18
cdr3_aa: ASSQRTGGEITEAF

clone_size: once
d_call: -
cdr3_length: 11
j_call: TRBJ2-5
v_call: TRBV3-1/TRBV3-2
cdr3_aa: ASSQGLLETQY

clone_size: -
d_call: -
cdr3_length: 16
j_call: TRBJ1-5
v_call: TRBV4-1
cdr3_aa: ASSLVYLMGQEFQPQH

clone_size: -
d_call: TRBD2
cdr3_length: 15
j_call: TRBJ2-1
v_call: TRBV18
cdr3_aa: ASSLGTSGSSYNEQF

clone_size: -
d_call: -
cdr3_length: 11
j_call: TRBJ1-2
v_call: TRBV5-4
cdr3_aa: ASSFETVDGYT

clone_size: -
d_call: TRBD1
cdr3_length: 10
j_call: TRBJ1-3
v_call: TRBV6-6
cdr3_aa: ASRTGTNTIY

clone_size: -
d_call: TRBD1
cdr3_length: 14
j_call: TRBJ1-1
v_call: TRBV28
cdr3_aa: ASSHTGTGGGGEAF

clone_size: -
d_call: -
cdr3_length: 12
j_call: TRBJ2-7
v_call: TRBV27
cdr3_aa: ASSPRDMAYEQY

clone_size: -
d_call: TRBD1
cdr3_length: 12
j_call: TRBJ2-7
v_call: TRBV5-1
cdr3_aa: ASSSGTGTYEQY

clone_size: -
d_call: -
cdr3_length: 11
j_call: TRBJ1-5
v_call: TRBV9
cdr3_aa: ASSVGSNQPQH

clone_size: -
d_call: TRBD1
cdr3_length: 14
j_call: TRBJ2-1
v_call: TRBV7-9
cdr3_aa: ASSLATGGPYNEQF

clone_size: -
d_call: -
cdr3_length: 13
j_call: TRBJ1-2
v_call: TRBV25-1
cdr3_aa: ASSEAGGAYYGYT

clone_size: -
d_call: TRBD1
cdr3_length: 12
j_call: TRBJ1-2
v_call: TRBV5-6
cdr3_aa: ASSLGQVNYGYT

clone_size: -
d_call: -
cdr3_length: 13
j_call: TRBJ2-2
v_call: TRBV5-4
cdr3_aa: ASSLVGGNTGELF

clone_size: many
d_call: TRBD1
cdr3_length: 9
j_call: TRBJ2-1
v_call: TRBV10-3
cdr3_aa: AIRGQNEQF

clone_size: -
d_call: TRBD1
cdr3_length: 15
j_call: TRBJ1-4
v_call: TRBV5-1
cdr3_aa: ASSLRGQTATNEKLF

clone_size: -
d_call: TRBD2
cdr3_length: 16
j_call: TRBJ2-4
v_call: TRBV27
cdr3_aa: ASSLSGIRLATKNIQY

clone_size: -
d_call: TRBD1
cdr3_length: 11
j_call: TRBJ1-2
v_call: TRBV19
cdr3_aa: ACRQGRAYGYT

clone_size: -
d_call: TRBD1
cdr3_length: 12
j_call: TRBJ2-5
v_call: TRBV7-9
cdr3_aa: ASSDRGLGETQY

clone_size: once
d_call: TRBD1
cdr3_length: 12
j_call: TRBJ1-6
v_call: TRBV30
cdr3_aa: AARPGTDNSPLH

clone_size: -
d_call: TRBD1
cdr3_length: 12
j_call: TRBJ2-3
v_call: TRBV7-9
cdr3_aa: ATTRDRGSHTQY

clone_size: -
d_call: TRBD1
cdr3_length: 14
j_call: TRBJ1-6
v_call: TRBV27
cdr3_aa: ASKEKDRGRNSPLH

clone_size: -
d_call: -
cdr3_length: 11
j_call: TRBJ2-7
v_call: TRBV27
cdr3_aa: ASCQGPKYEQY

clone_size: -
d_call: TRBD2
cdr3_length: 14
j_call: TRBJ2-3
v_call: TRBV7-9
cdr3_aa: ASSLRRAGFTDTQY

clone_size: many
d_call: -
cdr3_length: 13
j_call: TRBJ2-3
v_call: TRBV4-2
cdr3_aa: ASSQGQESTDTQY

clone_size: -
d_call: -
cdr3_length: 12
j_call: TRBJ2-1
v_call: TRBV6-2/TRBV6-3
cdr3_aa: ASSPSRTTNEQF

clone_size: -
d_call: TRBD2
cdr3_length: 12
j_call: TRBJ2-2
v_call: TRBV7-2
cdr3_aa: ASSLSGDTGELF

clone_size: -
d_call: -
cdr3_length: 13
j_call: TRBJ2-2
v_call: TRBV13
cdr3_aa: ASSLVSGFSGELF

clone_size: -
d_call: -
cdr3_length: 12
j_call: TRBJ1-1
v_call: TRBV4-2
cdr3_aa: ASSLSTGWAEAF

clone_size: few
d_call: -
cdr3_length: 11
j_call: TRBJ1-3
v_call: TRBV19
cdr3_aa: ASSRTGGNTIY

clone_size: once
d_call: TRBD2
cdr3_length: 14
j_call: TRBJ2-7
v_call: TRBV7-8
cdr3_aa: ASSSFSGSGFYEQY

clone_size: -
d_call: -
cdr3_length: 12
j_call: TRBJ2-7
v_call: TRBV19
cdr3_aa: ASSWGGRGAEQY

clone_size: -
d_call: -
cdr3_length: 14
j_call: TRBJ1-6
v_call: TRBV18
cdr3_aa: ASSLRESLYNSPLH

clone_size: -
d_call: TRBD2
cdr3_length: 16
j_call: TRBJ2-5
v_call: TRBV4-2
cdr3_aa: ASSQGGLAGARGETQY

clone_size: once
d_call: TRBD1
cdr3_length: 13
j_call: TRBJ1-1
v_call: TRBV4-1
cdr3_aa: ASSQLQGKNTEAF

clone_size: -
d_call: -
cdr3_length: 10
j_call: TRBJ2-1
v_call: TRBV2
cdr3_aa: ASRTTSNEQF

clone_size: -
d_call: TRBD1
cdr3_length: 13
j_call: TRBJ1-6
v_call: TRBV7-2
cdr3_aa: ASKSGTGIGSPLH

clone_size: few
d_call: -
cdr3_length: 8
j_call: TRBJ2-7
v_call: TRBV7-9
cdr3_aa: ATGTYEQY

clone_size: few
d_call: -
cdr3_length: 16
j_call: TRBJ2-2
v_call: TRBV21-1
cdr3_aa: ASSKGGRATPLAGELF

clone_size: -
d_call: TRBD1
cdr3_length: 15
j_call: TRBJ1-5
v_call: TRBV28
cdr3_aa: ASSSQFEGGASQPQH

clone_size: -
d_call: TRBD1
cdr3_length: 12
j_call: TRBJ2-7
v_call: TRBV7-9
cdr3_aa: ASSFDRGNYEQY

clone_size: -
d_call: TRBD2
cdr3_length: 14
j_call: TRBJ2-3
v_call: TRBV7-6
cdr3_aa: ASSLVGGAGTDTQY

clone_size: -
d_call: -
cdr3_length: 13
j_call: TRBJ1-1
v_call: TRBV4-1
cdr3_aa: ASSQNTAGRPEAF

clone_size: -
d_call: TRBD1
cdr3_length: 15
j_call: TRBJ2-1
v_call: TRBV11-2
cdr3_aa: ASRGQGGVVAYNEQF

clone_size: few
d_call: -
cdr3_length: 11
j_call: TRBJ2-2
v_call: TRBV2
cdr3_aa: ARPTENTGELF

clone_size: -
d_call: -
cdr3_length: 10
j_call: TRBJ2-7
v_call: TRBV11-2
cdr3_aa: ASSLETDEQY

clone_size: -
d_call: -
cdr3_length: 13
j_call: TRBJ1-4
v_call: TRBV6-5
cdr3_aa: ASSSGRGTNEKLF